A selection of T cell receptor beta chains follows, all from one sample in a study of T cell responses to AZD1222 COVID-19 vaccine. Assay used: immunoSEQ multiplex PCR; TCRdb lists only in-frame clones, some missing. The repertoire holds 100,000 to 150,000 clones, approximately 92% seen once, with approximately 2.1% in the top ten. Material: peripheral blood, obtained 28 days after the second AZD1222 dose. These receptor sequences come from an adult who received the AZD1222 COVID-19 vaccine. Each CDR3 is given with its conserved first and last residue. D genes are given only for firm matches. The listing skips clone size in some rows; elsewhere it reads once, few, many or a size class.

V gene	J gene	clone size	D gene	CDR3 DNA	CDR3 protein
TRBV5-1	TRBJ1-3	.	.	TGCGCCAGCAGCTTGGCAGGGTTTGGAAACACCATATATTTT	CASSLAGFGNTIYF
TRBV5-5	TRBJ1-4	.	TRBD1	TGTGCCAGCAGCTCGGCCGGGACAGGGGGTGAAAAACTGTTTTTT	CASSSAGTGGEKLFF
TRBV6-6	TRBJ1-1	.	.	TGTGCCAGCAGTTCCCAGGACCGACAGAACACTGAAGCTTTCTTT	CASSSQDRQNTEAFF
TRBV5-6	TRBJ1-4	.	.	TGTGCCAGCAGCTTGGGCGGTCCTGATGAAAAACTGTTTTTT	CASSLGGPDEKLFF
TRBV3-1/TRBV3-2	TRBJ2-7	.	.	TGTGCCAGCAGTCCCGAGTCCCAATGGTACGAGCAGTACTTC	CASSPESQWYEQYF
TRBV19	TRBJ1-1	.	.	TGTGCCAGTAGGATAAAACAGGGTATGAACACTGAAGCTTTCTTT	CASRIKQGMNTEAFF
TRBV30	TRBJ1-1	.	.	TGTGCCTGGAGAAAACAGCTGAACACTGAAGCTTTCTTT	CAWRKQLNTEAFF
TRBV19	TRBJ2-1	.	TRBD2	TGTGCCAGTAGTATGGGACTAGCGGTTAACAATGAGCAGTTCTTC	CASSMGLAVNNEQFF
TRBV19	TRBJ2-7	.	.	TGTGCCAGTATGGGTACGGCACGAGACCACCGGGAGCAGTACTTC	CASMGTARDHREQYF
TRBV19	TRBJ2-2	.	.	TGTGCCAGTAGTATATCGCGGGCCACCGGGGAGCTGTTTTTT	CASSISRATGELFF
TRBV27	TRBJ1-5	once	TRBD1	TGTGCCAGCAGTTCTTACAGGGGGCCGGGCAATCAGCCCCAGCATTTT	CASSSYRGPGNQPQHF
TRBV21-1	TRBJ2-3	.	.	TGTGCCAGCAGCGGGGGGACTAGGGATCTTAATAATAGCACAGATACGCAGTATTTT	CASSGGTRDLNNSTDTQYF
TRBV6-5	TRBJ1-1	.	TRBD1	TGTGCCAGCCTCACAGGGGGAAACACTGAAGCTTTCTTT	CASLTGGNTEAFF
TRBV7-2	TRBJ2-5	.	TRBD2	TGTGCCAGCAGCCCGAGGACTAGCGGGACAGAGACCCAGTACTTC	CASSPRTSGTETQYF
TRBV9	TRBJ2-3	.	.	TGTGCCAGCAGCCCCCGGGGGGCGGCAGATACGCAGTATTTT	CASSPRGAADTQYF
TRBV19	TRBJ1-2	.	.	TGTGCCAGTAGTCAGCCTAACAAGGCAGGGATCTATGGCTACACCTTC	CASSQPNKAGIYGYTF
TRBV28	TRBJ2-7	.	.	TGTGCCAGCAGTTTATTCCTCTACGAGCAGTACTTC	CASSLFLYEQYF
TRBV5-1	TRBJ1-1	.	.	TGCGCCAGCAGCGCCTCAGGGCAGGTGAACACTGAAGCTTTCTTT	CASSASGQVNTEAFF
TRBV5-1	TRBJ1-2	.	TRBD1	TGCGCCAGCAGCCGGGGACAGCTTCACTATGGCTACACCTTC	CASSRGQLHYGYTF
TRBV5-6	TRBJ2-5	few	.	TGTGCCAGCAGCTTCAGGGGTCAAGAGACCCAGTACTTC	CASSFRGQETQYF
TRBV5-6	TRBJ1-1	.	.	TGTGCCAGCAGCCCCGCCCCGAACACTGAAGCTTTCTTT	CASSPAPNTEAFF
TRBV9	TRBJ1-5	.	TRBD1	TGTGCCAGCAGCTCAGGACAGGGTAGGCAGCCCCAGCATTTT	CASSSGQGRQPQHF
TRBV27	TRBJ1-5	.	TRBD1	TGTGCCAGCAGTGTAACAGGGGAATGGCAGCCCCAGCATTTT	CASSVTGEWQPQHF
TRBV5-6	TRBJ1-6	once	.	TGTGCCAGCAGCTTGGGCACGGGTGTAGGTGGGTCACCCCTCCACTTT	CASSLGTGVGGSPLHF
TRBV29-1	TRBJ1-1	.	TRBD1	TGCAGCGTTCTGGACAGGGTCACGAACACTGAAGCTTTCTTT	CSVLDRVTNTEAFF
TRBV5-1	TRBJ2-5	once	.	TGCGCCAGCAGCGTCCGTCGGAGGGAGACCCAGTACTTC	CASSVRRRETQYF
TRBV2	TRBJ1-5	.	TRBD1	TGTGCCAGCAGGGCTGACAGGGGAGGTCAGCCCCAGCATTTT	CASRADRGGQPQHF
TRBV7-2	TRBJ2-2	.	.	TGTGCCAGCAGCTTAGCACGACGAACCGGGGAGCTGTTTTTT	CASSLARRTGELFF
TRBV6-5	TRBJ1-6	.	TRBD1	TGTGCCAGCAGGGACAGGGGTTCCTATAATTCACCCCTCCACTTT	CASRDRGSYNSPLHF
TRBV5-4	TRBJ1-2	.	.	TGTGCCAGCAGCTTCCGGGGCGATAACTATGGCTACACCTTC	CASSFRGDNYGYTF
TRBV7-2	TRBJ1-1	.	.	TGTGCCAGCAGCTTAGATCTTGGGGACACTGAAGCTTTCTTT	CASSLDLGDTEAFF
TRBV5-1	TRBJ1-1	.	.	TGCGCCAGCAGCTTGCGTCCGGGAAACACTGAAGCTTTCTTT	CASSLRPGNTEAFF
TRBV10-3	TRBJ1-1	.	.	TGTGCCATCAGTGATGGTAAGGGTTTCACTGAAGCTTTCTTT	CAISDGKGFTEAFF
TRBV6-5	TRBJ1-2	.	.	TGTGCCAGCACCACCCCGCGATCTAACTATGGCTACACCTTC	CASTTPRSNYGYTF
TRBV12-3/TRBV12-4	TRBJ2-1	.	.	TGTGCCACCCCTGCTTGGCGGCATGAGCAGTTCTTC	CATPAWRHEQFF
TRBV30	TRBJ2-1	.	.	TGTGCCTGGAGTGTCGGGCTCCAGAAGAATGAGCAGTTCTTC	CAWSVGLQKNEQFF
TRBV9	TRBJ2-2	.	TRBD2	TGTGCCAGCAGTACCCTAGCGGGGGACAACACCGGGGAGCTGTTTTTT	CASSTLAGDNTGELFF
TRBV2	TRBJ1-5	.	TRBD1	TGTGCCAGCAGCGCTACAGGGGGCAGACAGCCCCAGCATTTT	CASSATGGRQPQHF
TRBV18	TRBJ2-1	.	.	TGTGCCAGCTCACCAAGGGAAGGACGTTCGATGTCCTACAATGAGCAGTTCTTC	CASSPREGRSMSYNEQFF
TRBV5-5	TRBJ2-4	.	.	TGTGCCAGCAGCTTGGACGGTTGGGCCAAAAACATTCAGTACTTC	CASSLDGWAKNIQYF
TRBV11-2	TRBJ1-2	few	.	TGTGCCAGCAGCCAAGGGGCAGGGAGGTATGGCTACACCTTC	CASSQGAGRYGYTF
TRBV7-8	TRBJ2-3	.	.	TGTGCCAGCACCGTTGCCCCCTCTGGAAACACAGATACGCAGTATTTT	CASTVAPSGNTDTQYF
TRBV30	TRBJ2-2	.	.	TGTGCCTGGAGTGTAGCGGATAACACCGGGGAGCTGTTTTTT	CAWSVADNTGELFF
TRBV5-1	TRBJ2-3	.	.	TGCGCCAGCAGCCCGGGATTATCTAGCACAGATACGCAGTATTTT	CASSPGLSSTDTQYF
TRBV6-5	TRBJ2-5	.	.	TGTGCCAGCAGTCCTCTCGGACTCCGCCAAGAGACCCAGTACTTC	CASSPLGLRQETQYF
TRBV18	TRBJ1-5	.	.	TGTGCCAGCTCACCACAGGACCAGACAGTCCAGGATCAGCCCCAGCATTTT	CASSPQDQTVQDQPQHF
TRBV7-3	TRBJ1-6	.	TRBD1	TGTGCCAGCAGCCTGGGGACAGGGGTTTCACCCCTCCACTTT	CASSLGTGVSPLHF
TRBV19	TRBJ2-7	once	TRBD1	TGTGCCAGTAGCTACGGGACAGGGGGTTTCTACGAGCAGTACTTC	CASSYGTGGFYEQYF
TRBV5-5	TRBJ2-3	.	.	TGTGCCAGCATCTTAGCCCTCGGAGGAGATACGCAGTATTTT	CASILALGGDTQYF
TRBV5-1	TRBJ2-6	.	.	TGCGCCAGCAGCCCGGTTTCCTCTGGGGCCAACGTCCTGACTTTC	CASSPVSSGANVLTF
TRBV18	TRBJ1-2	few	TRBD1	TGTGCCAGCACCCGACAGGGGACTAACTATGGCTACACCTTC	CASTRQGTNYGYTF
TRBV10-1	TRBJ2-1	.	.	TGCGCCCCTCCAGCTAGTCGAGTGGCACCCATTTCCTACAATGAGCAGTTCTTC	CAPPASRVAPISYNEQFF
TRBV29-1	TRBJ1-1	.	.	TGCAGCGTCGGGGATGACACTGAAGCTTTCTTT	CSVGDDTEAFF
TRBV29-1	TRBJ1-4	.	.	TGCAGCGCGGGGGGGCCTAATGAAAAACTGTTTTTT	CSAGGPNEKLFF
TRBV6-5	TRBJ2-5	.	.	TGTGCCAGCACCCCACAAGGCTTAACGCAAGAGACCCAGTACTTC	CASTPQGLTQETQYF